Detailed here is one T cell receptor (beta chain). This record belongs to a study of T cell changes during pregnancy in multiple sclerosis. CDR3 size: 14 residues. Germline-derived CDR1 and CDR2 are MNHEY and SVGAGI. Trimming took 6 bases from V and 4 from J, leaving 12 bases between them. Produced via immunoSEQ multiplex PCR; TCRdb's table is partial and in-frame only. This sample has about 60,000 clones, with roughly 91% found just once. The starting material was peripheral blood, obtained in the second trimester of pregnancy. This rearrangement joins TRBV6-5 to TRBJ2-2; D may be TRBD2 (6 bases). The TCR originated in a female donor in good health, enrolled as a control in a pregnancy study. The CDR3 loop is CASRGRAGTGELFF. CDR3 DNA sequence: TGTGCCAGCAGGGGTCGAGCGGGCACCGGGGAGCTGTTTTTT.